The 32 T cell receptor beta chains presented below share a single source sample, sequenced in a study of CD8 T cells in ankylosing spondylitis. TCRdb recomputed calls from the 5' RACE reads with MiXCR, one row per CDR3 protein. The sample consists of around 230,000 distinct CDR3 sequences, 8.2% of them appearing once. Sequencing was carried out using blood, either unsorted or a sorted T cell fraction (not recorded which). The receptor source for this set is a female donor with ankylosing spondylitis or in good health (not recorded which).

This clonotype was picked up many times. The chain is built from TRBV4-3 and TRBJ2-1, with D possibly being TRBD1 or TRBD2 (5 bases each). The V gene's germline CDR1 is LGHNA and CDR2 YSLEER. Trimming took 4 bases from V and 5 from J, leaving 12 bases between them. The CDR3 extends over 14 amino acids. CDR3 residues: CASSLEGLNNEQFF. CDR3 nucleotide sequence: TGCGCCAGCAGCCTTGAGGGGCTAAACAATGAGCAGTTCTTC.

The CDR3 coding sequence is TGTGCCAGCAGCCCGATGACAGGTACCATCAAAAACATTCAGTACTTC. Amino acids: CASSPMTGTIKNIQYF. This chain connects TRBV5-5 to TRBJ2-4; possibly TRBD1 for D (6 bases). This CDR3 region has 16 residues. CDR1 and CDR2 from the germline V gene are SGHKS and YYEKEE (reference sequence). The ends were cut back, 4 bases at V and 3 bases at J, with 17 bases in the middle. Variable domain in full (rest from reference TRBV5-5 and TRBJ2-4): DAGVTQSPTHLIKTRGQQVTLRCSPISGHKSVSWYQQVLGQGPQFIFQYYEKEERGRGNFPDRFSARQFPNYSSELNVNALLLGDSALYLCASSPMTGTIKNIQYFGAGTRLSVL.

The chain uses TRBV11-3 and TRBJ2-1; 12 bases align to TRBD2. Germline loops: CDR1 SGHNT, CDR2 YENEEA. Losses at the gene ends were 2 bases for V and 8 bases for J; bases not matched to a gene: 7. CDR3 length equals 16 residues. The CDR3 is CASSLSRTSGTDEQFF. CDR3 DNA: TGTGCCAGCAGCTTATCACGGACTAGCGGGACCGATGAGCAGTTCTTC.

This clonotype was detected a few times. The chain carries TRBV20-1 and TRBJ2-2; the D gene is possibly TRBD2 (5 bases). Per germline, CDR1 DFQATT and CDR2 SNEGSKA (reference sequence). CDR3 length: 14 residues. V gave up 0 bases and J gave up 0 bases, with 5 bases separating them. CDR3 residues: CSARDGTNTGELFF. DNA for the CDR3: TGCAGTGCTAGAGACGGGACGAACACCGGGGAGCTGTTTTTT.

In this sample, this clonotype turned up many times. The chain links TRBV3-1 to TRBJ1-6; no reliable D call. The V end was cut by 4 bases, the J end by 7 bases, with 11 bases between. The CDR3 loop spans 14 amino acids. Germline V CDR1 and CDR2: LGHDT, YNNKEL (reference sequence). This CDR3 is CASSLRHPNSPLHF. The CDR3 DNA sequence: TGTGCCAGCAGCCTCCGACACCCCAATTCACCCCTCCACTTT.

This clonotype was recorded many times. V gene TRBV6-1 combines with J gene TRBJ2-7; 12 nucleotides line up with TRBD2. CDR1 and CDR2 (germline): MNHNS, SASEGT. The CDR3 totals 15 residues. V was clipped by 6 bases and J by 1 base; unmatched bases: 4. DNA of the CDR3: TGTGCCAGCAGACCGACTAGCGGGAGATCCTACGAGCAGTACTTC. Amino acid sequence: CASRPTSGRSYEQYF.

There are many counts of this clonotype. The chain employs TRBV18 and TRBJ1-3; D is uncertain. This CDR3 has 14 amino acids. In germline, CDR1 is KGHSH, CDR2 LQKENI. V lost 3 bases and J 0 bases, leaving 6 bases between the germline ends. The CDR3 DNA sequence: TGTGCCAGCTCACCGGCGAACTCTGGAAACACCATATATTTT. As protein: CASSPANSGNTIYF.

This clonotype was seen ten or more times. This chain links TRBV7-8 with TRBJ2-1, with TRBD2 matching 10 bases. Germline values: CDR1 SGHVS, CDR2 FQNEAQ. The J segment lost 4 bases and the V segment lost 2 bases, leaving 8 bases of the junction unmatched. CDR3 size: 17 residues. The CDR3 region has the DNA TGTGCCAGCAGCTTATTGGTGCGGACTAGCGGTTACAATGAGCAGTTCTTC. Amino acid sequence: CASSLLVRTSGYNEQFF.

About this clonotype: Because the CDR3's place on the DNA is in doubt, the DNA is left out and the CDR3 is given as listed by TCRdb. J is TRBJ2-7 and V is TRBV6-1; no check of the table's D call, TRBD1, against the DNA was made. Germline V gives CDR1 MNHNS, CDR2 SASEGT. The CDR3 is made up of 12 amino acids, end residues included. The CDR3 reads CASILGTGEQYF.

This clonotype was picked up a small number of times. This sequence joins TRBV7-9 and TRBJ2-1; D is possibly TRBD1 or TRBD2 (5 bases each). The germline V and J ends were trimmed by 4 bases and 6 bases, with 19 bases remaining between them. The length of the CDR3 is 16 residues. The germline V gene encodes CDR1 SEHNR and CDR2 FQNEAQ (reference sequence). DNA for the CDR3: TGTGCCAGCAGCTGGGACCCTTCGTATCCGACCAATGAGCAGTTCTTC. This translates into CASSWDPSYPTNEQFF.

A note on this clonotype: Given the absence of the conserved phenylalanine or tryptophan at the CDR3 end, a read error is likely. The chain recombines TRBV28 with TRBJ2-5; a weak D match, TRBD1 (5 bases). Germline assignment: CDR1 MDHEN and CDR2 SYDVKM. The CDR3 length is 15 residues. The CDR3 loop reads CASTVIGRVQEAQYL. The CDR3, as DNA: TGTGCCAGCACTGTAATTGGCAGGGTCCAAGAGGCCCAGTACCTC.

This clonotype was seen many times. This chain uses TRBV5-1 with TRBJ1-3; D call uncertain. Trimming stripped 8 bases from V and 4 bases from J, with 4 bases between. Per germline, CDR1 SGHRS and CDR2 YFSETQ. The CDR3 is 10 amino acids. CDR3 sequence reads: CASRGNTIYF. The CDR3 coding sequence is TGCGCCAGTAGGGGAAACACCATATATTTT. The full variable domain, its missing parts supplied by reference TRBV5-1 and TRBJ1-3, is KAGVTQTPRYLIKTRGQQVTLSCSPISGHRSVSWYQQTPGQGLQFLFEYFSETQRNKGNFPGRFSGRQFSNSRSEMNVSTLELGDSALYLCASRGNTIYFGEGSWLTVV.

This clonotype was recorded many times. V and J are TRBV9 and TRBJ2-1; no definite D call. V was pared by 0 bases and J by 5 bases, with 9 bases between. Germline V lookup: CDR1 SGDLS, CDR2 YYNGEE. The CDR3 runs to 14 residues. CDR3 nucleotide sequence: TGTGCCAGCAGCGTAGCTGGGAACAACAATGAGCAGTTCTTC. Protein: CASSVAGNNNEQFF.

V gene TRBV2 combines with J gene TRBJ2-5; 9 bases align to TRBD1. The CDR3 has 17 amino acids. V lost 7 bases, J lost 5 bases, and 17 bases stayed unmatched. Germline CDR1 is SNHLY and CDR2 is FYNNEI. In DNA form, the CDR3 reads TGTGCCAGCACTGTGGCCCCGCAGGGACAGGGTCCCGAGACCCAGTACTTC. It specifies CASTVAPQGQGPETQYF.

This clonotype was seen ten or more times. DNA of the CDR3: TGCGCCAGCAGCTTGACAGGGGTTTACCTCCAAGAGACCCAGTACTTC. It specifies CASSLTGVYLQETQYF. The V gene is TRBV5-1, the J gene TRBJ2-5; 7 positions match TRBD1. CDR1 is SGHRS, CDR2 YFSETQ, per germline. This CDR3 is 16 amino acids long. The ends lost 1 base at V and 1 base at J; junction bases unmatched: 7.

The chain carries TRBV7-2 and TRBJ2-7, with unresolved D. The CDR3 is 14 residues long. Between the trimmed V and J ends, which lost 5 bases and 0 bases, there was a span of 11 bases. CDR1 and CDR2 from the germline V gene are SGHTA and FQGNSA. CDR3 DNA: TGTGCCAGCAGCCTCTGGGCGGTCTCCTACGAGCAGTACTTC. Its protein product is CASSLWAVSYEQYF.

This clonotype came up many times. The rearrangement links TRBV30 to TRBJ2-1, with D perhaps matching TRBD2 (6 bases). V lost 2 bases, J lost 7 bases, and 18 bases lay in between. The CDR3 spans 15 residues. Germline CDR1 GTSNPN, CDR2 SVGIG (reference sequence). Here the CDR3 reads CAWSRFGTSGNEQFF. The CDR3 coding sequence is TGTGCCTGGAGTAGGTTTGGGACTTCAGGGAATGAGCAGTTCTTC. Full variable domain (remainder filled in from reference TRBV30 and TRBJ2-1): SQTIHQWPATLVQPVGSPLSLECTVEGTSNPNLYWYRQAAGRGLQLLFYSVGIGQISSEVPQNLSASRPQDRQFILSSKKLLLSDSGFYLCAWSRFGTSGNEQFFGPGTRLTVL.

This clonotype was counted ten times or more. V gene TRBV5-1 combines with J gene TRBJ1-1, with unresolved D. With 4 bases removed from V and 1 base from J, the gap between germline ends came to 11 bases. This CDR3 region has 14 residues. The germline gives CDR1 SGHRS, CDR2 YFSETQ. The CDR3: CASSQYSANTEAFF. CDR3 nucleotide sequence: TGCGCCAGCAGCCAATACAGCGCGAACACTGAAGCTTTCTTT.

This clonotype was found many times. DNA for the CDR3: TGTGCCACCAGCAGGGACAGGGGCAATGGCTACACCTTC. Amino acids: CATSRDRGNGYTF. The chain has TRBV15 and TRBJ1-2; 9 bases are shared with TRBD1. Germline V CDR1 and CDR2: LNHNV, YYDKDF (reference sequence). V lost 3 bases and J lost 6; bases outside the gene matches: 2. The CDR3 is 13 amino acids. The whole variable domain, remainder taken from reference TRBV15 and TRBJ1-2, is DAMVIQNPRYQVTQFGKPVTLSCSQTLNHNVMYWYQQKSSQAPKLLFHYYDKDFNNEADTPDNFQSRRPNTSFCFLDIRSPGLGDTAMYLCATSRDRGNGYTFGSGTRLTVV.

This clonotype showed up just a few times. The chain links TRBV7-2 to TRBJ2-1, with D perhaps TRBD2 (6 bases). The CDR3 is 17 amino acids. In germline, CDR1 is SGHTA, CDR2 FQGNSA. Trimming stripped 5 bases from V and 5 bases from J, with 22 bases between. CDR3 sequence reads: CASSRLGGAGRNNEQFF. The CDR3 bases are TGTGCCAGCAGCCGACTCGGAGGGGCAGGGCGAAACAATGAGCAGTTCTTC.

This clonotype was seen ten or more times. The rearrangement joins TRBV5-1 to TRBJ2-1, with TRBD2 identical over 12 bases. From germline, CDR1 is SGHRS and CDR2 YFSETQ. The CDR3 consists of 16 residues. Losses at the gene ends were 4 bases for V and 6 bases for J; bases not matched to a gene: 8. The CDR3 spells CASSARLAGVGNEQFF. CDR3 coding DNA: TGCGCCAGCAGCGCCCGACTAGCGGGAGTGGGCAATGAGCAGTTCTTC.

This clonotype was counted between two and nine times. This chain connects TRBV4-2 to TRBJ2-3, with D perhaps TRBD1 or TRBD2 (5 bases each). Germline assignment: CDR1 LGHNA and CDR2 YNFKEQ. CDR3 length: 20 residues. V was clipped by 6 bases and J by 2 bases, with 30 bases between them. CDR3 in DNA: TGTGCCAGCAGGCCCCGAGCAGATAGGACGCAGGGTGGGACCACAGATACGCAGTATTTT. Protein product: CASRPRADRTQGGTTDTQYF.

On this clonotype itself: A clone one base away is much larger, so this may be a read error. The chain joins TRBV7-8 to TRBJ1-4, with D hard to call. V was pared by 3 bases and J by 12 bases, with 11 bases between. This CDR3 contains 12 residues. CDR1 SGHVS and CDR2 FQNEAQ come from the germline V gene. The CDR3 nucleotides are TGTGCCAGCAGCTTCACCCCTCCGGAACTGTTTTTT. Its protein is CASSFTPPELFF. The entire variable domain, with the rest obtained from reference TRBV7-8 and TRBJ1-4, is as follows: GAGVSQSPRYKVAKRGQDVALRCDPISGHVSLFWYQQALGQGPEFLTYFQNEAQLDKSGLPSDRFFAERPEGSVSTLKIQRTQQEDSAVYLCASSFTPPELFFGSGTQLSVL.

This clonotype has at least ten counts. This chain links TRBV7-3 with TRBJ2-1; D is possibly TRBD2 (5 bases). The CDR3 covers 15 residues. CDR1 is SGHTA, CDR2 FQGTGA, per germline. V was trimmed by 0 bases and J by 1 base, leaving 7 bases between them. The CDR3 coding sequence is TGTGCCAGCAGCTTAACTAGCGATTCCTACAATGAGCAGTTCTTC. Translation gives CASSLTSDSYNEQFF.

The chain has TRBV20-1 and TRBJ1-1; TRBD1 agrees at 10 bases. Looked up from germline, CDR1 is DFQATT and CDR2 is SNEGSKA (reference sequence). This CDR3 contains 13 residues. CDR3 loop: CRAPGTGDTEAFF. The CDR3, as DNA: TGCAGGGCACCCGGGACAGGGGACACTGAAGCTTTCTTT.

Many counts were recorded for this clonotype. CDR3 bases: TGCGCCAGCAGCCAAGCAGGATTGAGGAATGAGCAGTTCTTC. Its translation is CASSQAGLRNEQFF. The chain uses TRBV5-1 and TRBJ2-1; no firm D call. Germline values: CDR1 SGHRS, CDR2 YFSETQ. Trimming shortened V by 4 bases and J by 7 bases, and 15 bases separated the two germline ends. This CDR3 region has 14 residues.

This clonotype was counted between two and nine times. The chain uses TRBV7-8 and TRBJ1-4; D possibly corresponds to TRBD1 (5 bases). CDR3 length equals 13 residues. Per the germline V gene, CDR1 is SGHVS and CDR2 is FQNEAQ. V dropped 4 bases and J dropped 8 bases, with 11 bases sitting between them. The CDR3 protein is CASSSGPREKLFF. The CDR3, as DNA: TGTGCCAGCAGCTCGGGACCCCGGGAAAAACTGTTTTTT.

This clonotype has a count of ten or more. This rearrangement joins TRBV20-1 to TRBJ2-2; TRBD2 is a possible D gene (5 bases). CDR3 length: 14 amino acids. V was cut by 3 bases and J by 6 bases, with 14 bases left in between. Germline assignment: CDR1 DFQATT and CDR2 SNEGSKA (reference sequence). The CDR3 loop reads CSASTLSGAGELFF. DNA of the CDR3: TGCAGTGCTAGTACTCTATCCGGGGCCGGGGAGCTGTTTTTT.

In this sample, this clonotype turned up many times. The CDR3 here is CASSELVEYEQYF. In DNA form, the CDR3 reads TGTGCCAGCAGTGAGTTGGTGGAGTACGAGCAGTACTTC. This chain joins TRBV2 and TRBJ2-7; D uncertain. The germline CDR1 and CDR2 sequences are SNHLY and FYNNEI. This CDR3 is 13 amino acids long. V lost 3 bases and J 4 bases, leaving 10 bases between the germline ends.

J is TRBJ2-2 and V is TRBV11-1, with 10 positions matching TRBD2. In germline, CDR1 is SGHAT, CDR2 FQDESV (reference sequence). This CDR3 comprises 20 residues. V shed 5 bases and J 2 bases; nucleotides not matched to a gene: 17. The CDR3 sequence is CASSPWTSGGPKDNTGELFF. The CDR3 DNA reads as TGTGCCAGCAGCCCGTGGACTAGCGGCGGGCCCAAAGACAACACCGGGGAGCTGTTTTTT.

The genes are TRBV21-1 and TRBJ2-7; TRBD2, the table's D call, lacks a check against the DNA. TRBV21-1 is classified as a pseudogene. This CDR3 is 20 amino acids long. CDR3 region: CAGSKVREGPSSGLSYEQYF. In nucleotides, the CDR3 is TGTGCCGGCAGCAAAGTCCGGGAAGGACCTTCTAGCGGCCTCTCCTACGAGCAGTACTTC.

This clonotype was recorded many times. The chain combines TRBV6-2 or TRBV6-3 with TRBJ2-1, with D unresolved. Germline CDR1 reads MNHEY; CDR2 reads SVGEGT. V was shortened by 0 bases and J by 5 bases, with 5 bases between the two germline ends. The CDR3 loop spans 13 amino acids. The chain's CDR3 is CASSYSPNNEQFF. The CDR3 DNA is TGTGCCAGCAGTTACTCCCCGAACAATGAGCAGTTCTTC.